What follows are 23 T cell receptor beta chains derived from one specimen sequenced in a study of cytomegalovirus exposure and HLA in healthy donors. Researchers ran the PCR with 60 Vbeta and 13 Jbeta primers. Libraries were prepared by immunoSEQ multiplex PCR; TCRdb keeps only in-frame clonotypes and omits some of them. The sample contains a few hundred thousand clones, roughly 80% of which appear only once. Sequenced input: PBMCs. These receptors were taken from a man between 25 and 39 years old in good health and CMV-seronegative.

The V call is TRBV5-1, the J call TRBJ2-5; 8 bases match TRBD2. The CDR3 is made up of 16 amino acids. In germline, CDR1 is SGHRS, CDR2 YFSETQ. The V segment lost 2 bases and the J segment 3 bases; nucleotides outside the gene matches: 9. The CDR3 here is CASSFGLAGSEETQYF. CDR3 sequence (DNA): TGCGCCAGCAGCTTCGGACTAGCAGGGTCAGAAGAGACCCAGTACTTC.

This clone occurred a few times. The V gene is TRBV2, the J gene TRBJ2-5; D is undetermined. Germline V gene data show CDR1 as SNHLY and CDR2 as FYNNEI. The CDR3 is 14 residues long. The V end was cut by 6 bases, the J end by 5 bases, with 16 bases between. The CDR3 coding sequence is TGTGCCAGCAGCCATACAGCTCTCCGGGAGACCCAGTACTTC. The encoded protein is CASSHTALRETQYF. Filled out from reference TRBV2 and TRBJ2-5, the complete variable domain reads EPEVTQTPSHQVTQMGQEVILRCVPISNHLYFYWYRQILGQKVEFLVSFYNNEISEKSEIFDDQFSVERPDGSNFTLKIRSTKLEDSAMYFCASSHTALRETQYFGPGTRLLVL.

This sequence joins TRBV2 and TRBJ2-2; D is unclear. The germline gives CDR1 SNHLY, CDR2 FYNNEI. The V gene lost 3 bases and the J gene lost 7 bases, with 18 bases spanning the gap. The CDR3 consists of 16 residues. In nucleotides, the CDR3 is TGTGCCAGCAGTGATGTTACGGTCAGGATCGGCGGGGAGCTGTTTTTT. Translated: CASSDVTVRIGGELFF. Looking up the rest from reference TRBV2 and TRBJ2-2 gives the full variable domain: EPEVTQTPSHQVTQMGQEVILRCVPISNHLYFYWYRQILGQKVEFLVSFYNNEISEKSEIFDDQFSVERPDGSNFTLKIRSTKLEDSAMYFCASSDVTVRIGGELFFGEGSRLTVL.

V gene TRBV29-1 combines with J gene TRBJ1-2; the match to TRBD1 covers 8 bases. The trim removed 1 base at V and 4 bases at J, leaving 5 bases unmatched. The CDR3 is 14 residues long. Germline CDR1 and CDR2: SQVTM and ANQGSEA. CDR3 in DNA: TGCAGCGTTGAAGGTGACAGGGGAGGCTATGGCTACACCTTC. Its protein product is CSVEGDRGGYGYTF.

J is TRBJ2-7 and V is TRBV2; a weak D match, TRBD2 (6 bases). The CDR3 extends over 13 amino acids. Trimming removed 8 bases from V and 5 bases from J, with 16 bases in between. Germline loops: CDR1 SNHLY, CDR2 FYNNEI. In DNA, the CDR3 is TGTGCCAGCGGGGAGGTGGGGTTGCACGAGCAGTACTTC. Protein product: CASGEVGLHEQYF. The full variable domain, its missing parts supplied by reference TRBV2 and TRBJ2-7, is EPEVTQTPSHQVTQMGQEVILRCVPISNHLYFYWYRQILGQKVEFLVSFYNNEISEKSEIFDDQFSVERPDGSNFTLKIRSTKLEDSAMYFCASGEVGLHEQYFGPGTRLTVT.

The gene calls are TRBV9 and TRBJ2-2; D may be TRBD2 (6 bases). This CDR3 spans 15 amino acids. The germline V gene encodes CDR1 SGDLS and CDR2 YYNGEE. Trimming took off 4 bases at V and 2 bases at J, with 12 bases between the two ends. The CDR3 region has the DNA TGTGCCAGCAGCCGTGGCGGGGCCAACACCGGGGAGCTGTTTTTT. It codes for CASSRGGANTGELFF.

In regard to this clone: Within the sample, other DNA sequences also encode this same CDR3. This rearrangement joins TRBV2 to TRBJ1-6; 7 bases align to TRBD1. From germline, CDR1 is SNHLY and CDR2 FYNNEI. V shed 6 bases, J shed 1 base, and the junction held 3 bases outside the gene matches. This CDR3 has 15 residues. For the CDR3, the DNA is TGTGCCAGCAGGGGACAGACATCCTATAATTCACCCCTCCACTTT. Translation gives CASRGQTSYNSPLHF.

This clone was detected a few times. The V and J genes are TRBV14 and TRBJ1-1; D is uncertain. Trimming left V 0 bases short and J 0 bases short, with 5 bases between. CDR3 length: 14 amino acids. Germline CDR1 is SGHDN and CDR2 is FVKESK. The CDR3 sequence: CASSQDSMNTEAFF. CDR3 nucleotides: TGTGCCAGCAGCCAAGATTCCATGAACACTGAAGCTTTCTTT.

This clone appeared once. CDR3 sequence: CASSEDRIAKNIQYF. As DNA, the CDR3 is TGTGCCAGCAGTGAAGACAGGATAGCCAAAAACATTCAGTACTTC. The rearrangement uses TRBV6-1 and TRBJ2-4; D perhaps matches TRBD1 (5 bases). The CDR3 is 15 amino acids. V lost 1 base to trimming and J lost 0 bases, with 7 bases between them. Germline CDR1 and CDR2: MNHNS and SASEGT.

The chain employs TRBV7-9 and TRBJ2-3; 8 bases map to TRBD1. V lost 5 bases and J lost 3; bases outside the gene matches: 4. CDR1 is SEHNR and CDR2 is FQNEAQ in the germline V gene (reference sequence). The CDR3 is 14 amino acids. The CDR3 region has the DNA TGTGCCAGCAGCGCAGGGGGCTGGACAGATACGCAGTATTTT. Residues: CASSAGGWTDTQYF.

The rearrangement joins TRBV6-5 to TRBJ1-4, with 7 positions matching TRBD1. The junction had 11 bases not matched to a gene; V was cut back by 5 bases and J by 8 bases. The CDR3 loop spans 15 amino acids. Per germline, CDR1 MNHEY and CDR2 SVGAGI. CDR3 region: CASSHYRGLGEKLFF. The DNA for the CDR3 is TGTGCCAGCAGTCATTACAGGGGTTTGGGGGAAAAACTGTTTTTT.

This clone was seen just once. The rearrangement links TRBV5-1 to TRBJ1-4, with D unclear. The CDR3 runs to 15 residues. V gave up 0 bases and J gave up 3 bases, with 9 bases separating them. Per the germline V gene, CDR1 is SGHRS and CDR2 is YFSETQ. The CDR3 DNA reads TGCGCCAGCAGCTTGGGGCAGATCGCTAATGAAAAACTGTTTTTT. Translation: CASSLGQIANEKLFF.

CDR3 amino acids: CASSFEYSYEQYF. In nucleotides, the CDR3 is TGCGCCAGCAGCTTCGAGTACTCCTACGAGCAGTACTTC. The V call is TRBV5-1, the J call TRBJ2-7; D gene unclear. With 2 bases removed from V and 0 bases from J, the gap between germline ends came to 6 bases. This CDR3 region has 13 residues. Germline V gene data show CDR1 as SGHRS and CDR2 as YFSETQ.

The genes are TRBV20-1 and TRBJ2-2; no clear D gene. Germline V gene lookup returns CDR1 DFQATT and CDR2 SNEGSKA (reference sequence). The CDR3 is made up of 11 amino acids. Between the trimmed V and J ends, which lost 6 bases and 5 bases, there was a span of 7 bases. This CDR3 reads CSAIRTGELFF. DNA of the CDR3: TGCAGTGCCATCAGGACCGGGGAGCTGTTTTTT.

As for this clone: One junction end disagrees with the germline gene, perhaps due to a read error. The chain joins TRBV15 to TRBJ1-5, with 7 bases aligning to TRBD1. The CDR3 covers 16 residues. Germline V gene sequence: CDR1 LNHNV, CDR2 YYDKDF (reference sequence). The CDR3 spells CATSRDREQSNQPQHF. The CDR3 DNA reads TGTGCCACCAGCCGAGACAGGGAACAGAGCAATCAGCCCCAGCATTTT.

The genes are TRBV11-2 and TRBJ1-2; TRBD1 is a possible D gene (5 bases). Per the germline V gene, CDR1 is SGHAT and CDR2 is FQNNGV. The CDR3 totals 14 residues. Trimming stripped 2 bases from V and 4 bases from J, with 11 bases between. Here the CDR3 DNA reads TGTGCCAGCAGCTTATTCGCAGGGCCCTATGGCTACACCTTC. It codes for CASSLFAGPYGYTF.

The CDR3 sequence: CASSIDSSNTGELFF. Here the CDR3 DNA reads TGTGCCAGTAGTATTGACAGTTCGAACACCGGGGAGCTGTTTTTT. This rearrangement joins TRBV19 to TRBJ2-2, with D possibly matching TRBD1 (5 bases). The germline gives CDR1 LNHDA, CDR2 SQIVND (reference sequence). Between the trimmed V and J ends, which lost 3 bases and 0 bases, there was a span of 8 bases. The CDR3 contains 15 residues.

This clone was counted a single time. V usage is TRBV5-1 and J usage is TRBJ1-1, with a tentative D call TRBD1 (6 bases). The V gene's germline CDR1 is SGHRS and CDR2 YFSETQ. This CDR3 spans 15 amino acids. Trimming removed 4 bases from V and 0 bases from J, with 13 bases in between. CDR3 nucleotide sequence: TGCGCCAGCAGCCCTGGACAGACTTTGAACACTGAAGCTTTCTTT. Its protein product is CASSPGQTLNTEAFF.

The chain combines TRBV7-6 with TRBJ2-3; D is ambiguous. Trimming removed 5 bases from V and 9 bases from J, with 30 bases in between. The V gene's germline CDR1 is SGHVS and CDR2 FNYEAQ. The CDR3 is 18 amino acids. This chain's CDR3 is CASSRSSRLDAVSSTQYF. CDR3 bases: TGTGCCAGCAGCCGCTCCTCGCGACTCGATGCAGTGAGTTCCACGCAGTATTTT.

The chain uses TRBV19 and TRBJ2-3; 7 bases agree with TRBD1. There are 15 residues in the CDR3. Germline V gene lookup returns CDR1 LNHDA and CDR2 SQIVND (reference sequence). V was pared by 4 bases and J by 3 bases, with 7 bases of the junction left unmatched. This CDR3 reads CASSTGNRGTDTQYF. CDR3 sequence (DNA): TGTGCCAGTAGTACGGGGAACAGGGGAACAGATACGCAGTATTTT.

This clone was seen a few times. The rearrangement joins TRBV7-3 to TRBJ2-7; possibly TRBD2 for D (7 bases). Germline V gene lookup returns CDR1 SGHTA and CDR2 FQGTGA. The CDR3 runs to 13 residues. The V end was cut by 3 bases, the J end by 4 bases, with 10 bases between. The CDR3 nucleotides are TGTGCCAGCAGCTTCGGGGGGCAATACGAGCAGTACTTC. This gives the protein CASSFGGQYEQYF.

The V gene is TRBV15, the J gene TRBJ1-6; maybe TRBD1 (5 bases). The CDR3 totals 14 residues. V was trimmed by 1 base and J by 9 bases, leaving 10 bases between them. Germline CDR1 reads LNHNV; CDR2 reads YYDKDF (reference sequence). The CDR3 is CATSRGQQPSPLHF. The CDR3 coding sequence is TGTGCCACCAGCAGAGGACAGCAACCTTCACCCCTCCACTTT.

The chain links TRBV5-4 to TRBJ2-2, with a weak D call TRBD2 (5 bases). CDR1 SGHNT and CDR2 YYREEE come from the germline V gene (reference sequence). With 4 bases removed from V and 7 bases from J, the gap between germline ends came to 17 bases. This CDR3 is 15 amino acids long. The CDR3 DNA reads as TGTGCCAGCAGCCCACCCGGGAAAAAGAACGGGGAGCTGTTTTTT. It is translated as CASSPPGKKNGELFF.